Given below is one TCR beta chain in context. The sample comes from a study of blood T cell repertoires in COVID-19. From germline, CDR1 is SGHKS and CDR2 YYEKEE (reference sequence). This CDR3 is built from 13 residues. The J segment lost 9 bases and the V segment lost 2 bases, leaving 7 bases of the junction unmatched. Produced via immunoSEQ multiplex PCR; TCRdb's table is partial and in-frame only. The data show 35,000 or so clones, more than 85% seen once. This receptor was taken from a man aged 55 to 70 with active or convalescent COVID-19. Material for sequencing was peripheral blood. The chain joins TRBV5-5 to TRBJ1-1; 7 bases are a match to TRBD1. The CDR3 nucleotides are TGTGCCAGCAGCTTCCTCGTGGGACAGCAAGCTTTCTTT. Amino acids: CASSFLVGQQAFF.